Shown below are 3 T cell receptor beta chains from a single sample sequenced in a study of T cell responses to AZD1222 COVID-19 vaccine. Sequenced by immunoSEQ multiplex PCR; TCRdb stores in-frame clones only, minus some. The sample has about 99,000 clones; about 92% are singletons. This specimen was peripheral blood, taken on day 0 of AZD1222 vaccination. The receptors come from an adult in good health.

The chain is built from TRBV7-2 and TRBJ2-1; 11 positions agree with TRBD2. Germline-derived CDR1 and CDR2 are SGHTA and FQGNSA. Trimming removed 2 bases from V and 3 bases from J; junction bases left unmatched: 6. The CDR3 has 17 residues. DNA of the CDR3: TGTGCCAGCAGCTTATTAGGGGGGACTAGCGGCTACAATGAGCAGTTCTTC. This codes for CASSLLGGTSGYNEQFF.

The chain has TRBV12-3 or TRBV12-4 and TRBJ1-2; no clear D. Trimming cost V 1 base and J 8 bases, with 11 bases left between them. The CDR3 extends over 13 amino acids. The CDR3 spells CASSLEGSRGYTF. In DNA, the CDR3 is TGTGCCAGCAGTTTAGAAGGGTCGCGCGGCTACACCTTC.

This rearrangement joins TRBV21-1 to TRBJ1-5; TRBD1, the table's D call, was not compared with the DNA. TRBV21-1 is assigned pseudogene status. The CDR3 covers 20 residues. CDR3 DNA sequence: TGTGCCAGCAGCCCCCCACCGGGACAGCAAAGAATATATAGCAATCAGCCCCAGCATTTT. Protein: CASSPPPGQQRIYSNQPQHF.